This T cell receptor beta chain is drawn from a study of Graves' ophthalmopathy and Graves' hyperthyroidism. Clinical symptoms, serum thyroxine, TRAb, thyroid ultrasound and orbital computed tomography formed the basis of diagnosis. RNA transcripts provided the template for amplifying TCR beta CDR3 regions. HTBI-primed first-round RT-PCR preceded second-round multiplex PCR. In TCRdb, the multiplex PCR reads were re-called with MiXCR into one record per CDR3 protein. This table holds roughly 1.1 million distinct CDR3 sequences, about 36% found once. At least ten counts were recorded for this clonotype. Its matching antigen is unknown. Germline V gene sequence: CDR1 DFQATT, CDR2 SNEGSKA (reference sequence). This CDR3 is built from 13 residues. The V segment lost 6 bases and the J segment 8 bases; nucleotides outside the gene matches: 7. The study, taken as a whole, reports: This model predicted ophthalmopathy progression (sensitivity around 71%, specificity 72.22%). Blood also held most thyroid clonotypes expanded above 0.001 frequency.

This clonotype was sampled from an adult man with Graves' hyperthyroidism. V gene TRBV20-1 combines with J gene TRBJ1-4; 9 bases fit TRBD1. Sequenced material: peripheral blood or thyroid tissue (not recorded which). The CDR3 nucleotides read TGCAGTGCGGGGGACAGGGTAAAAGAAAAACTGTTTTTT. This sequence encodes CSAGDRVKEKLFF.